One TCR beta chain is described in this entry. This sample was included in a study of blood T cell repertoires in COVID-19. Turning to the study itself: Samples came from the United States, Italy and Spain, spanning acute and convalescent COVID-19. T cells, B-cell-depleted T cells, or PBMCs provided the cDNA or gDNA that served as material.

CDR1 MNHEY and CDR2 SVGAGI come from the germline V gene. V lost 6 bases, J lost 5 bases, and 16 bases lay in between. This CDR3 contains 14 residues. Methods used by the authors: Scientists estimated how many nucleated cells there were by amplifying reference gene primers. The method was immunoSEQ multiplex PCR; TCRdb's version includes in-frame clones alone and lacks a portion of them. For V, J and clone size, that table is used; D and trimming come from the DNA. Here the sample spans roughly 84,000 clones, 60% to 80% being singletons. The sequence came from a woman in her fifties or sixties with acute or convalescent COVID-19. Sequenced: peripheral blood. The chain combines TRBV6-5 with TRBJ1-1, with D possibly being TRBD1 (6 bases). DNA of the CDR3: TGTGCCAGCAGGCAAAACAGGGTTGGGACTGAAGCTTTCTTT. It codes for CASRQNRVGTEAFF.